This TCR beta chain was found in a study of T cell responses to AZD1222 COVID-19 vaccine. Study-level points and caveats: Reportedly, nearly half of unique spike TCRs recognized epitopes outside B.1.351/B.1.1.7 mutations. It was only five to seven AZD1222 recipients who were seropositive at baseline. Donors were mostly white British, more females; clonal diversity possibly underestimated. Scientists sampled the repertoires only once the peak T cell response had passed.

Comment on this clone: Its antigen is currently unknown.

Sequencing used immunoSEQ multiplex PCR; TCRdb keeps in-frame clones, though not all of them. The table records some 130,000 clones, roughly 90% of them present only once. CDR1 is MNHNS, CDR2 SASEGT, per germline. The CDR3 contains 13 residues. The ends were cut back, 3 bases at V and 7 bases at J, with 9 bases in the middle. The sample in question was peripheral blood, obtained on day 0 of AZD1222 vaccination. This sequence originates from an adult in good health. The rearrangement uses TRBV6-1 and TRBJ2-2, with D unresolved. CDR3 sequence: CASSDRSGGELFF. The CDR3 nucleotides are TGTGCCAGCAGTGACCGGTCGGGCGGGGAGCTGTTTTTT.